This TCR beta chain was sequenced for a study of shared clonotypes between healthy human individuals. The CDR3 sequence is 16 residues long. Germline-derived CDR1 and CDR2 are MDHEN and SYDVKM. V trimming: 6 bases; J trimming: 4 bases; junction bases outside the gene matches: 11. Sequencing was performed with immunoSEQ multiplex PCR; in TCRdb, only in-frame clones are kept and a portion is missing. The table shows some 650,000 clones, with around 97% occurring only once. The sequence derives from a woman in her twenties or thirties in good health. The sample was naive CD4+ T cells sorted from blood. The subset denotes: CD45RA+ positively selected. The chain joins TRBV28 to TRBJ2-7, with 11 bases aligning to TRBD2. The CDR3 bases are TGTGCCAGCAGGGGCGCCACTAGCGGGAGTCAATACGAGCAGTACTTC. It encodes CASRGATSGSQYEQYF.